What follows are 9 T cell receptor beta chains derived from one specimen sequenced in a study of cytomegalovirus exposure and HLA in healthy donors. 13 Jbeta primers and 60 Vbeta primers were used for the PCR. Repertoires were generated with immunoSEQ multiplex PCR, while TCRdb's copy carries only in-frame clones and drops some. This table holds roughly 150,000 clones, around 84% found once. The sequencing sample was made of PBMCs. The source is a boy aged 2-15 years in good health and CMV-seronegative.

The chain links TRBV28 to TRBJ1-1, with 7 bases aligning to TRBD1. Germline assignment: CDR1 MDHEN and CDR2 SYDVKM. This CDR3 region has 14 residues. The V segment lost 6 bases and the J segment 4 bases; nucleotides outside the gene matches: 8. CDR3 sequence: CASRMAGGTTEAFF. In nucleotides, the CDR3 is TGTGCCAGCAGGATGGCAGGGGGAACCACTGAAGCTTTCTTT.

The gene calls are TRBV27 and TRBJ2-7, with 9 positions matching TRBD2. This CDR3 comprises 17 residues. The ends lost 1 base at V and 3 bases at J; junction bases unmatched: 10. The germline V gene has CDR1 MNHEY and CDR2 SMNVEV (reference sequence). The CDR3 protein is CASSLYSAGGPGYEQYF. Written as DNA, the CDR3 is TGTGCCAGCAGTTTATATTCCGCGGGAGGGCCGGGCTACGAGCAGTACTTC.

This chain joins TRBV30 and TRBJ2-6, with D possibly TRBD1 on 6 matching bases. Deletions cut 4 bases from V and 5 bases from J, with 12 bases between. The CDR3 loop spans 14 amino acids. Per the germline V gene, CDR1 is GTSNPN and CDR2 is SVGIG (reference sequence). CDR3 bases: TGTGCCTGGACCAACAGGGAATGGGCCAACGTCCTGACTTTC. It encodes CAWTNREWANVLTF. The complete variable domain, with remaining parts taken from reference TRBV30 and TRBJ2-6, reads SQTIHQWPATLVQPVGSPLSLECTVEGTSNPNLYWYRQAAGRGLQLLFYSVGIGQISSEVPQNLSASRPQDRQFILSSKKLLLSDSGFYLCAWTNREWANVLTFGAGSRLTVL.

The chain recombines TRBV30 with TRBJ2-1; 10 bases align to TRBD2. The trim removed 0 bases at V and 8 bases at J, leaving 4 bases unmatched. The germline CDR1 and CDR2 sequences are GTSNPN and SVGIG (reference sequence). The CDR3 has 14 amino acids. CDR3: CAWSVLAGIHEQFF. CDR3 DNA sequence: TGTGCCTGGAGTGTACTAGCGGGGATCCATGAGCAGTTCTTC.

The chain has TRBV5-1 and TRBJ2-6; 9 nucleotides line up with TRBD2. V dropped 1 base and J dropped 0; count of bases not matched to a gene: 8. This CDR3 spans 19 amino acids. Germline V lookup: CDR1 SGHRS, CDR2 YFSETQ. The CDR3 DNA follows: TGCGCCAGCAGCTTGTTAGCTAGCGGGGTACTCTCTGGGGCCAACGTCCTGACTTTC. Amino acid sequence: CASSLLASGVLSGANVLTF.

V is TRBV29-1 and J is TRBJ1-1, with TRBD1 matching 8 bases. Germline V lookup: CDR1 SQVTM, CDR2 ANQGSEA. The J segment lost 0 bases and the V segment lost 7 bases, leaving 4 bases of the junction unmatched. This CDR3 spans 13 amino acids. Here the CDR3 DNA reads TGCAGCGCTCGGACAGGGATGAACACTGAAGCTTTCTTT. It codes for CSARTGMNTEAFF.

Here the CDR3 DNA reads TGTGCCAGCAGCTCCCTCGGGGCGGGGAACCACGAGCAGTACGTC. Its translation is CASSSLGAGNHEQYV. J is TRBJ2-7 and V is TRBV6-1, with a weak D call TRBD2 (6 bases). The CDR3 spans 15 residues. V was clipped by 6 bases and J by 5 bases, with 20 bases between them. Germline V gene sequence: CDR1 MNHNS, CDR2 SASEGT.

V usage is TRBV6-4 and J usage is TRBJ1-6, with 7 bases identical to TRBD1. The CDR3 loop spans 15 amino acids. Germline V gene sequence: CDR1 MRHNA, CDR2 SNTAGT. Trimming removed 0 bases from V and 7 bases from J; junction bases left unmatched: 3. CDR3 region: CASSDSETGNSPLHF. CDR3 DNA sequence: TGTGCCAGCAGTGACTCCGAGACAGGGAATTCACCCCTCCACTTT.

This chain connects TRBV2 to TRBJ2-1; 12 bases align to TRBD2. J was trimmed by 9 bases and V by 1 base; bases with no gene match: 4. This CDR3 region has 15 residues. The germline CDR1 and CDR2 sequences are SNHLY and FYNNEI. CDR3 protein: CASSEGLAGVFEQFF. CDR3 bases: TGTGCCAGCAGTGAAGGACTAGCGGGAGTTTTTGAGCAGTTCTTC.